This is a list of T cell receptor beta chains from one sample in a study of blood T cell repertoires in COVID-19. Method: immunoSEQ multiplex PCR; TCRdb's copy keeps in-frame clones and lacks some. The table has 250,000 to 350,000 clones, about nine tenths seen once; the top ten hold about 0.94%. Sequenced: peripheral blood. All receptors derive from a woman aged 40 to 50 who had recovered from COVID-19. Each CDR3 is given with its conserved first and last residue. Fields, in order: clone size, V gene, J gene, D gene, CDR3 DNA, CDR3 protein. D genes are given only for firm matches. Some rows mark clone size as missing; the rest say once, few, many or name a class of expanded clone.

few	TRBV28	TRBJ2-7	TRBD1	TGTGCCAGCAGTTTGACAGGGTACTACGAGCAGTACTTC	CASSLTGYYEQYF
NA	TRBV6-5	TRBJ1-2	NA	TGTGCCAGCAGTTACAGGGGTGGCTACACCTTC	CASSYRGGYTF
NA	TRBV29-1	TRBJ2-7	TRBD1	TGCAGCGTCCGTCCACAGGGGGCCGGTTACGAGCAGTACTTC	CSVRPQGAGYEQYF
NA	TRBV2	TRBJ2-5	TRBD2	TGTGCCAGCAGTGAAGAATGGGGTAGCGGGAACCAAGAGACCCAGTACTTC	CASSEEWGSGNQETQYF
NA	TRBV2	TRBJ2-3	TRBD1	TGTGCCAGCGCAGGGGGAACAGATACGCAGTATTTT	CASAGGTDTQYF
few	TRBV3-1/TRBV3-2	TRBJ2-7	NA	TGTGCCAGCAGCCAAGATTGGACTCAAGGCGACGAGCAGTACTTC	CASSQDWTQGDEQYF
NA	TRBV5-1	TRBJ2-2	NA	TGCGCCAGCAGCGTTTATGGGCCAGGGTCAGCCGGGGAGCTGTTTTTT	CASSVYGPGSAGELFF
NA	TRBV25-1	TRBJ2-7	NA	TGTGCCAGCAGTGATCCTACCGGCGCGGGGTCCTACGAGCAGTACTTC	CASSDPTGAGSYEQYF
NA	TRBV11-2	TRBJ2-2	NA	TGTGCCAGCAGCTTCTCAGGCGGGTCGCTCACCGGGGAGCTGTTTTTT	CASSFSGGSLTGELFF
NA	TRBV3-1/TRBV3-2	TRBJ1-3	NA	TGTGCCAGCAGCCAAAACCGGTTACGGGGTCCTGGAAACACCATATATTTT	CASSQNRLRGPGNTIYF
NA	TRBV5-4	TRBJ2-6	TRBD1	TGTGCCAGCAGCTTGGGGGCAGGGGGAATAGCTGGGGCCAACGTCCTGACTTTC	CASSLGAGGIAGANVLTF
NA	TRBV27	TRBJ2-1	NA	TGTGCCAGCAGTTGGCGGGCGGCGGGGCCCCCCTACAATGAGCAGTTCTTC	CASSWRAAGPPYNEQFF
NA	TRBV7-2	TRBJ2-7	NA	TGTGCCAGCAGCCCAGGACAGTACGAGCAGTACTTC	CASSPGQYEQYF
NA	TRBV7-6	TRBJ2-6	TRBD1	TGTGCCAGCAGCCCGGGGACAGCGGGGGCCAACGTCCTGACTTTC	CASSPGTAGANVLTF
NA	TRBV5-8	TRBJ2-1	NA	TGTGCCAGCGGGGGGTTGGGCGCTACCTACAATGAGCAGTTCTTC	CASGGLGATYNEQFF
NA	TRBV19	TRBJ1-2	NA	TGTGCCAGTAGTACGGACAACCTGGTCTATGGCTACACCTTC	CASSTDNLVYGYTF
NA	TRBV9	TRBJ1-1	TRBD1	TGTGCCAGCAGCCCCCGGGGACAGGGGAACACTGAAGCTTTCTTT	CASSPRGQGNTEAFF
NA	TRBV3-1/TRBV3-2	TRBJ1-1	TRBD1	TGTGCCAGCAGCCCAGGACAGGGGGTTATCACTGAAGCTTTCTTT	CASSPGQGVITEAFF
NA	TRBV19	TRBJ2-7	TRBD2	TGTGCCAGTACCCCCGTAGCGGGAGGCACCTACGAGCAGTACTTC	CASTPVAGGTYEQYF
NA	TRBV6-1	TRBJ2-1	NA	TGTGCCAGCAGTGCTTTTCTAGTCGGGGTTTCCTACAATGAGCAGTTCTTC	CASSAFLVGVSYNEQFF
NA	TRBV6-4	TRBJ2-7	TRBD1	TGTGCCAGCAGTGAAGACCGGGACAGCGAGCAGTACTTC	CASSEDRDSEQYF
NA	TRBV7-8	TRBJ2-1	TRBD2	TGTGCCAGCAGCTTAGTAGCGGGAGAGCAGTTCTTC	CASSLVAGEQFF
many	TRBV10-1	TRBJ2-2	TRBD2	TGCGCCAGCACCGACGCGGGGGGTACCGGGGAGCTGTTTTTT	CASTDAGGTGELFF
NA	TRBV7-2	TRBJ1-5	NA	TGTGCCAGCAGCTTAGGCGGTCATGACAATCAGCCCCAGCATTTT	CASSLGGHDNQPQHF
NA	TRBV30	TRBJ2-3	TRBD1	TGTGCCTTGGACAGGGGACAAGGCACGCAGTATTTT	CALDRGQGTQYF
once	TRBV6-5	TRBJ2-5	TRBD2	TGTGCCAGCAGACCGGGACTACCCCCAGAGACCCAGTACTTC	CASRPGLPPETQYF
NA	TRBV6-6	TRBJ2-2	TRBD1	TGTGCCAGCACCGACAGGGTTGGCACCGGGGAGCTGTTTTTT	CASTDRVGTGELFF
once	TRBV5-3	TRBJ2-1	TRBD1	TGTGCCAGAAGCTTTAAGGAGGGACAGGGGGGTTACAATGAGCAGTTCTTC	CARSFKEGQGGYNEQFF
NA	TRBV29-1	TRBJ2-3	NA	TGCAGCGTTGGACTGGAGAGCACAGATACGCAGTATTTT	CSVGLESTDTQYF
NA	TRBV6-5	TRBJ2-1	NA	TGTGCCAGCAGTATCTCCGGTCATACGGGTGAGCAGTTCTTC	CASSISGHTGEQFF
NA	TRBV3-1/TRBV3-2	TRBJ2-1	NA	TGTGCCAGCAGCCAAGGTGTTAGTGAGCAGTTCTTC	CASSQGVSEQFF
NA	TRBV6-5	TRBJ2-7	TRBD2	TGTGCCAGCAGTTACTCGAGGACTAGCGGCTCCTACGAGCAGTACTTC	CASSYSRTSGSYEQYF
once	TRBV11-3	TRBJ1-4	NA	TGTGCCAGCAGCTTACCCCCGGCGGCGGGGGGCGGTGAAAAACTGTTTTTT	CASSLPPAAGGGEKLFF
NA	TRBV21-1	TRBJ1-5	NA	TGTGCCAGCAGCGAGCCCCCGGGGTGGTACCATAGCAATCAGCCCCAGCATTTT	CASSEPPGWYHSNQPQHF
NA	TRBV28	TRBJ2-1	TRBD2	TGTGCCACCAGACTAGCGGGTTACAATGAGCAGTTCTTC	CATRLAGYNEQFF
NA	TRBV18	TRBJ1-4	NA	TGTGCCAGCTCTACAGATGCAACTAATGAAAAACTGTTTTTT	CASSTDATNEKLFF
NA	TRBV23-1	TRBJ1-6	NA	TGCGCCAGCAGGCCGGGAGGTTCACCCCTCCACTTT	CASRPGGSPLHF
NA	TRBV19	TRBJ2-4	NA	TGTGCCAGTACCTCCGTTGGGGCGGCCAAAAACATTCAGTACTTC	CASTSVGAAKNIQYF
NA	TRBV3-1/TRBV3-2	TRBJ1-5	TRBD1	TGTGCCAGCAGCCGGGACAGGGGTGGCAATCAGCCCCAGCATTTT	CASSRDRGGNQPQHF
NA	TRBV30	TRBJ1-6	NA	TGTGCCTGGAGTAGACAGGATAATTCACCCCTCCACTTT	CAWSRQDNSPLHF
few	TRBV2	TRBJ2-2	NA	TGTGCCAGCACTATGTCGGCCGGGGAGCTGTTTTTT	CASTMSAGELFF
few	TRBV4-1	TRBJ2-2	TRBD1	TGCGCCAGCAGCCGGACACTAAGGGGGCAGGCCGGGGAGCTGTTTTTT	CASSRTLRGQAGELFF
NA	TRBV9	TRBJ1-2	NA	TGTGCCAGCGGTGAGGTCAACTATGGCTACACCTTC	CASGEVNYGYTF
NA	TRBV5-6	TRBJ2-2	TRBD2	TGTGCCAGCAGCCCCACGGGACTAGCGGTGAACACCGGGGAGCTGTTTTTT	CASSPTGLAVNTGELFF